The rows below give T cell receptor beta chains drawn from one sample of a study of T cell responses to AZD1222 COVID-19 vaccine. Data came from immunoSEQ multiplex PCR; TCRdb stores just in-frame clones and leaves some out. Among roughly 150,000 clones listed, roughly 91% were seen once. The source material was peripheral blood, sampled on day 0 of AZD1222 vaccination. All receptors come from an adult in good health. CDR3s include the opening cysteine and the closing phenylalanine or tryptophan. Each record gives: D gene, clone size, J gene, V gene, CDR3 protein, CDR3 DNA. A D gene is named only where the DNA matches it firmly. Only some rows state a clone size, as once, few, many or a class for expanded clones.

.	.	TRBJ1-1	TRBV29-1	CSVGERALGAFF	TGCAGCGTTGGGGAAAGGGCCCTCGGGGCTTTCTTT
.	.	TRBJ1-1	TRBV7-2	CASSLQRDTEAFF	TGTGCCAGCAGCCTCCAACGAGACACTGAAGCTTTCTTT
.	once	TRBJ1-4	TRBV2	CASRVGGTNEKLFF	TGTGCCAGCAGAGTTGGTGGGACTAATGAAAAACTGTTTTTT
.	.	TRBJ2-7	TRBV4-2	CASSQDNWAYEQYF	TGTGCCAGCAGCCAAGATAACTGGGCCTACGAGCAGTACTTC
.	.	TRBJ1-3	TRBV9	CASSILGSSSGNTIYF	TGTGCCAGCAGCATATTAGGGTCAAGCTCTGGAAACACCATATATTTT
TRBD1	.	TRBJ1-2	TRBV4-3	CASSQGQGADGYTF	TGCGCCAGCAGCCAAGGACAGGGGGCGGATGGCTACACCTTC
.	.	TRBJ2-7	TRBV7-2	CASSYITPYEQYF	TGTGCCAGCAGCTATATAACCCCCTACGAGCAGTACTTC
TRBD1	.	TRBJ1-6	TRBV27	CASSFRTGPNSPLHF	TGTGCCAGCAGTTTCCGGACAGGGCCGAATTCACCCCTCCACTTT
TRBD2	.	TRBJ2-4	TRBV20-1	CSASTAGGQQDIQYF	TGCAGTGCTAGTACCGCGGGGGGGCAGCAGGACATTCAGTACTTC
TRBD2	few	TRBJ2-7	TRBV7-2	CASSLGGAGGYEQYF	TGTGCCAGCAGCTTAGGGGGAGCGGGAGGATACGAGCAGTACTTC
TRBD1	.	TRBJ1-5	TRBV19	CASSSDRDSNQPQHF	TGTGCCAGTAGTTCCGACAGGGATAGCAATCAGCCCCAGCATTTT
.	.	TRBJ1-1	TRBV14	CASSQFLVGTEAFF	TGTGCCAGCAGCCAATTCCTTGTGGGCACTGAAGCTTTCTTT
TRBD1	.	TRBJ1-1	TRBV27	CASRRQGPTEAFF	TGTGCCAGCAGAAGACAGGGTCCCACTGAAGCTTTCTTT
.	.	TRBJ2-7	TRBV15	CATSKDMGYEQYF	TGTGCCACCAGCAAAGATATGGGGTACGAGCAGTACTTC
.	.	TRBJ1-4	TRBV6-5	CASSYPTERWKLFF	TGTGCCAGCAGCTACCCGACGGAGAGATGGAAACTGTTTTTT
.	.	TRBJ1-1	TRBV9	CASSVASLGSEAFF	TGTGCCAGCAGCGTAGCCTCTCTCGGGAGTGAAGCTTTCTTT
TRBD2	.	TRBJ2-7	TRBV27	CASSLRWGGAYEQYF	TGTGCCAGCAGTTTGAGGTGGGGAGGGGCCTACGAGCAGTACTTC
.	.	TRBJ1-1	TRBV2	CASSEVGAGSGAFF	TGTGCCAGCAGTGAAGTAGGGGCGGGGAGTGGAGCTTTCTTT
TRBD1	once	TRBJ1-2	TRBV4-3	CASSQGGQGRYGYTF	TGCGCCAGCAGCCAAGGGGGACAGGGACGGTATGGCTACACCTTC
TRBD2	.	TRBJ2-3	TRBV3-1/TRBV3-2	CASSLWRGAGYTQYF	TGTGCCAGCAGCCTCTGGCGGGGGGCGGGTTATACGCAGTATTTT
.	once	TRBJ2-1	TRBV6-4	CASSDSYNEQFF	TGTGCCAGCAGTGACTCGTACAATGAGCAGTTCTTC
TRBD2	once	TRBJ2-1	TRBV11-3	CASSRGLAGGFDEQFF	TGTGCCAGCAGCAGGGGACTAGCGGGAGGGTTCGATGAGCAGTTCTTC
.	.	TRBJ2-3	TRBV2	CASTRFTSTDTQYF	TGTGCCAGCACCAGGTTTACTAGCACAGATACGCAGTATTTT
TRBD1	.	TRBJ1-1	TRBV6-2/TRBV6-3	CASSSSDRGLNTEAFF	TGTGCCAGCAGTTCCTCTGACAGGGGGTTGAACACTGAAGCTTTCTTT
TRBD1	.	TRBJ2-5	TRBV5-4	CASSLGDRGRETQYF	TGTGCCAGCAGCTTGGGGGACAGGGGAAGAGAGACCCAGTACTTC
TRBD2	.	TRBJ2-7	TRBV7-6	CASSLGREVPYEQYF	TGTGCCAGCAGCTTAGGACGGGAGGTACCCTACGAGCAGTACTTC
.	.	TRBJ2-1	TRBV6-1	CASSETGWERPGQFF	TGTGCCAGCAGTGAAACGGGATGGGAGCGCCCGGGGCAGTTCTTC
TRBD1	.	TRBJ2-7	TRBV7-2	CASSLRQGGHEQYF	TGTGCCAGCAGCTTACGACAGGGGGGCCACGAGCAGTACTTC
.	few	TRBJ2-7	TRBV6-2/TRBV6-3	CASSYNRKQYF	TGTGCCAGCAGTTACAACCGAAAGCAGTACTTC
TRBD2	.	TRBJ2-7	TRBV7-2	CASSLELAVSYEQYF	TGTGCCAGCAGCTTAGAACTAGCGGTCTCCTACGAGCAGTACTTC
.	few	TRBJ1-2	TRBV7-8	CASSPTPYRAYYGYTF	TGTGCCAGCAGTCCTACGCCTTACAGGGCTTACTATGGCTACACCTTC
.	once	TRBJ1-2	TRBV6-2/TRBV6-3	CASSTTGGASGYTF	TGTGCCAGCAGTACTACCGGCGGGGCCTCTGGCTACACCTTC